This TCR beta chain originates from a study of blood T cell repertoires in COVID-19. The wider study: The study drew acute and convalescent COVID-19 samples from the United States, Italy and Spain. PBMCs, B-cell-depleted T cells, or T cells were the source of the cDNA or gDNA that made up the material.

Per the authors' pipeline: From reference gene primer amplification, estimates of nucleated cell counts were derived. Sequenced by immunoSEQ multiplex PCR; TCRdb stores in-frame clones only, minus some. That table is the source of V, J and clone size, and D and trimming were worked out from the DNA. This table holds under 200,000 clones, about nine tenths found once. The CDR3 length is 15 residues. With V trimmed by 1 base and J by 4 bases, 2 bases remained unmatched. The germline gives CDR1 SGHNT, CDR2 YENEEA. Regarding this clone: At the DNA level, this CDR3 is encoded by other sequences in the same sample as well.

Sequenced sample: peripheral blood. The gene calls are TRBV11-3 and TRBJ2-1, with 9 bases fitting TRBD2. This clonotype was obtained from a man aged 18 to 29 with active or convalescent COVID-19. The CDR3 DNA sequence: TGTGCCAGCAGCTTAGGCCTAGCGGGGTACAATGAGCAGTTCTTC. Residues: CASSLGLAGYNEQFF.